The 17 T cell receptor beta chains presented below share a single source sample, sequenced in a study of blood T cells in healthy people across ages. Then a second PCR, running roughly 7 to 12 cycles, was carried out with a sample-barcoded 5' primer and a J-beta primer mix. One entry per CDR3 protein results from TCRdb running MiXCR on the 5' RACE reads. The repertoire holds 700,000 or so distinct CDR3 sequences, with about 20% as singletons. Source material: blood. The source of these receptors is a man aged 65-85 years in good health.

This clonotype was counted only a few times. The gene calls are TRBV6-5 and TRBJ1-2, with TRBD1 as a possible D gene (6 bases). V shed 2 bases and J shed 8 bases, with 15 bases lying between them. This CDR3 has 14 residues. Looked up from germline, CDR1 is MNHEY and CDR2 is SVGAGI. The CDR3 DNA follows: TGTGCCAGCAGTTACGGGGGTTTGGGGGCAGGCTACACCTTC. Translated, it gives CASSYGGLGAGYTF.

This clonotype came up a few times. This sequence joins TRBV2 and TRBJ1-5; TRBD1 agrees at 8 bases. There are 14 residues in the CDR3. The V and J ends lost 6 bases and 7 bases, in that order; junction bases with no gene match: 8. In germline, CDR1 is SNHLY, CDR2 FYNNEI. CDR3 amino acids: CASSVDRVGQPQHF. The DNA for the CDR3 is TGTGCCAGCAGCGTGGACAGGGTGGGACAGCCCCAGCATTTT.

The genes are TRBV18 and TRBJ2-1, with 9 bases matching TRBD2. The CDR3 is 13 residues long. The germline CDR1 and CDR2 sequences are KGHSH and LQKENI. Trimming removed 8 bases from V and 5 bases from J; junction bases left unmatched: 4. The CDR3 DNA follows: TGTGCCAGCCATTCTAGCGGGGACAATGAGCAGTTCTTC. This gives the protein CASHSSGDNEQFF.

The sample holds a few counts of this clonotype. A far larger clone is one nucleotide away, so this likely arose from a read error. The chain joins TRBV3-1 to TRBJ2-7; D remains ambiguous. CDR3 length: 13 residues. Germline lookup yields CDR1 LGHDT and CDR2 YNNKEL (reference sequence). The CDR3 spells CANSQDRAYEQYF. The DNA of the CDR3 is TGTGCCAACAGCCAAGATCGAGCCTACGAGCAGTACTTC.

The J gene is TRBJ1-2, the V gene TRBV12-3 or TRBV12-4; D uncertain. The CDR3 length is 15 residues. Deletions cut 8 bases from V and 4 bases from J, with 20 bases between. The CDR3 loop reads CASCSGLPEGYGYTF. CDR3 in DNA: TGTGCCAGCTGTTCCGGGCTCCCGGAGGGCTATGGCTACACCTTC.

The chain uses TRBV5-1 and TRBJ1-1, with 11 positions matching TRBD1. Germline trimming cut 3 bases from V and 1 base from J; bases unmatched to any gene: 8. Germline CDR1 reads SGHRS; CDR2 reads YFSETQ. The CDR3 covers 17 residues. CDR3 amino acids: CASSWDGQGAGNTEAFF. Written as DNA, the CDR3 is TGCGCCAGCAGCTGGGACGGACAGGGGGCGGGGAACACTGAAGCTTTCTTT.

V usage is TRBV20-1 and J usage is TRBJ2-4, with 9 bases that match TRBD2. CDR1 and CDR2 (germline): DFQATT, SNEGSKA (reference sequence). V was pared by 1 base and J by 5 bases, with 0 bases of the junction left unmatched. This CDR3 is 13 amino acids long. The chain's CDR3 is CSARVAGENIQYF. CDR3 bases: TGCAGTGCTAGAGTAGCGGGGGAAAACATTCAGTACTTC.

This sequence joins TRBV27 and TRBJ2-7; 7 bases line up with TRBD1. Germline loops: CDR1 MNHEY, CDR2 SMNVEV (reference sequence). The CDR3 sequence is 15 residues long. Trimming took 2 bases from V and 2 from J; bases not matched to a gene: 6. The CDR3 reads CASSLRQGRTYEQYF. CDR3 sequence (DNA): TGTGCCAGCAGTTTAAGACAGGGAAGGACCTACGAGCAGTACTTC.

This clonotype was seen a handful of times. The V and J genes are TRBV4-1 and TRBJ2-3; D remains unclear. With 4 bases removed from V and 3 bases from J, the gap between germline ends came to 14 bases. Germline V lookup: CDR1 MGHRA, CDR2 YSYEKL. This CDR3 is 15 amino acids long. The CDR3 DNA reads as TGCGCCAGCAGCCTCCTCCGCGGAGATACAGATACGCAGTATTTT. It is translated as CASSLLRGDTDTQYF.

This clonotype showed up just a few times. The chain links TRBV20-1 to TRBJ2-1; D is uncertain. This CDR3 spans 11 amino acids. The ends were cut back, 3 bases at V and 8 bases at J, with 8 bases in the middle. Germline V CDR1 and CDR2: DFQATT, SNEGSKA (reference sequence). DNA of the CDR3: TGCAGTGCTAGCACGGACGATGAGCAGTTCTTC. It specifies CSASTDDEQFF.

Only a few counts were recorded for this clonotype. The chain links TRBV12-3 or TRBV12-4 to TRBJ2-2; D is unclear. V was clipped by 6 bases and J by 6 bases, with 8 bases between them. CDR3 size: 12 residues. The CDR3: CASRISSGELFF. The CDR3 DNA reads TGTGCCAGCAGGATTTCCTCCGGGGAGCTGTTTTTT.

V and J are TRBV20-1 and TRBJ2-4, with TRBD2 identical over 8 bases. After removal of 5 bases from V and 2 bases from J, the junction contained 8 bases not matched to a gene. CDR3 size: 15 residues. Looked up from germline, CDR1 is DFQATT and CDR2 is SNEGSKA (reference sequence). CDR3 nucleotides: TGCAGTGCTCCGCCGGGACTAGGGACCAAAAACATTCAGTACTTC. It specifies CSAPPGLGTKNIQYF.

The sample holds a few counts of this clonotype. The rearrangement joins TRBV6-1 to TRBJ1-1; D is unclear. Germline values: CDR1 MNHNS, CDR2 SASEGT. V was cut by 10 bases and J by 3 bases, with 27 bases left in between. This CDR3 contains 17 residues. In DNA form, the CDR3 reads TGTGCCAACACCCGATTTTTCGAGTCTTATGCAGACACTGAAGCTTTCTTT. It yields the protein CANTRFFESYADTEAFF.

This clonotype has a handful of counts. The rearrangement uses TRBV18 and TRBJ1-2; 11 nucleotides agree with TRBD1. CDR1 and CDR2 from the germline V gene are KGHSH and LQKENI. This CDR3 region has 16 residues. V was pared by 6 bases and J by 3 bases, with 9 bases of the junction left unmatched. CDR3 amino acids: CASSPRTGGSDYGYTF. Here the CDR3 DNA reads TGTGCCAGCTCCCCCCGGACAGGGGGCTCGGACTATGGCTACACCTTC.

The chain couples TRBV7-9 to TRBJ1-2; a weak D match, TRBD1 (5 bases). Germline-derived CDR1 and CDR2 are SEHNR and FQNEAQ (reference sequence). Deletions cut 2 bases from V and 7 bases from J, with 11 bases between. This CDR3 has 13 residues. Here the CDR3 reads CASSLSRVGGYTF. CDR3 DNA: TGTGCCAGCAGCTTAAGCAGGGTTGGTGGCTACACCTTC.

The gene calls are TRBV5-1 and TRBJ2-3; perhaps TRBD2 as D (5 bases). The CDR3 is 13 residues long. The ends were cut back, 2 bases at V and 6 bases at J, with 10 bases in the middle. Germline V gene data show CDR1 as SGHRS and CDR2 as YFSETQ. For the CDR3, the DNA is TGCGCCAGCAGCTTTGGGCCGGGGGATACGCAGTATTTT. This encodes CASSFGPGDTQYF.

Turning to this clonotype: This likely comes from a read error, as the CDR3 has no conserved phenylalanine or tryptophan at its end. The J gene is TRBJ1-5, the V gene TRBV3-1; D ambiguous. From germline, CDR1 is LGHDT and CDR2 YNNKEL (reference sequence). The CDR3 totals 14 residues. V lost 4 bases to trimming and J lost 6 bases, with 13 bases between them. The CDR3 coding sequence is TGTGCCAGCAGCCGGACTAGTGGAGTTCAGCCCCAGCATTCT. This sequence encodes CASSRTSGVQPQHS.